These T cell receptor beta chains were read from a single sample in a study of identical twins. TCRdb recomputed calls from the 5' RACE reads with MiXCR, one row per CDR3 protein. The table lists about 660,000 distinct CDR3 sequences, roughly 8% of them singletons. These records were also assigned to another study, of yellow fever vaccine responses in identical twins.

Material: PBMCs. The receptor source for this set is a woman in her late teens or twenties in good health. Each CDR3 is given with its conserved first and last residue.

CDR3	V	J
CASSLLAGRGTEAFF	TRBV7-2	TRBJ1-1
CASSFPTSGKNTGELFF	TRBV11-2	TRBJ2-2
CASSSRGNQPQHF	TRBV6-5	TRBJ1-5
CASRDLWGVADTQYF	TRBV12-3/TRBV12-4	TRBJ2-3
CSARRATGEKLFF	TRBV20-1	TRBJ1-4
CASRAFGSSGNTIYF	TRBV12-3/TRBV12-4	TRBJ1-3
CASRSGVEQYF	TRBV3-1	TRBJ2-7
CASSPGGGNQPQHF	TRBV5-6	TRBJ1-5
CASSPGPGREDSPLHF	TRBV5-1	TRBJ1-6
CASSPQATSGRGGEQFF	TRBV7-8	TRBJ2-1
CSARSLDELAGAGDTQYF	TRBV20-1	TRBJ2-3
CATSDFTGRGGLPYNEQFF	TRBV24-1	TRBJ2-1
CSVVPSHEAFF	TRBV29-1	TRBJ1-1
CASSLETSGSTDTQYF	TRBV2	TRBJ2-3
CASKRGPWDTEAFF	TRBV2	TRBJ1-1
CASRADGGLYEQYF	TRBV6-1	TRBJ2-7
CASSYSRDRNSPLHF	TRBV6-5	TRBJ1-6
CASSPWADGNTIYF	TRBV7-6	TRBJ1-3
CASSQESTEAFF	TRBV3-1	TRBJ1-1
CASSQAGGAIVNEQFF	TRBV4-1	TRBJ2-1